This is a list of T cell receptor beta chains from one sample in a study of CD8+ T cells in alopecia areata. Produced via immunoSEQ multiplex PCR; TCRdb's table is partial and in-frame only. The repertoire includes 150,000 to 200,000 clones, about three fifths of them detected once, and around 15% sits in the top ten. Specimen: CD4+ T cells sorted from blood, collected at roughly week 58, from a patient treated with tofacitinib. The receptors here all came from a human donor with alopecia areata. CDR3s include the opening cysteine and the closing phenylalanine or tryptophan. A D gene is named only where the DNA matches it firmly. Size is stated for part of the rows, as once, few or many counts, or as a class when the clone is expanded.

d_call: -; j_call: TRBJ2-7; clone_size: few; v_call: TRBV29-1; cdr3_nt: TGCAGCGCCCCGGGACACCCTAGACCCTACGAGCAGTACTTC; cdr3_aa: CSAPGHPRPYEQYF
d_call: -; j_call: TRBJ2-6; clone_size: few; v_call: TRBV25-1; cdr3_nt: TGTGCCAGCAGCTACACTAGGGGTTCCGGGGCCAACGTCCTGACTTTC; cdr3_aa: CASSYTRGSGANVLTF
d_call: -; j_call: TRBJ2-7; clone_size: -; v_call: TRBV7-9; cdr3_nt: TGTGCCAGCAGCCACACCCGGGCCCCCGGCTCCTACGAGCAGTACTTC; cdr3_aa: CASSHTRAPGSYEQYF
d_call: -; j_call: TRBJ2-3; clone_size: -; v_call: TRBV13; cdr3_nt: TGTGCCAGCAGCCCGGGGTCTCGCACAGATACGCAGTATTTT; cdr3_aa: CASSPGSRTDTQYF
d_call: -; j_call: TRBJ2-7; clone_size: -; v_call: TRBV7-7; cdr3_nt: TGTGCCAGCAGCCCCCAGCCCGGGGTGACCTACGAGCAGTACTTC; cdr3_aa: CASSPQPGVTYEQYF
d_call: -; j_call: TRBJ2-3; clone_size: -; v_call: TRBV5-1; cdr3_nt: TGCGCCAGCAGCTTGGGAAGGGGAAGCACAGATACGCAGTATTTT; cdr3_aa: CASSLGRGSTDTQYF
d_call: TRBD1; j_call: TRBJ2-7; clone_size: -; v_call: TRBV27; cdr3_nt: TGTGCCAGCGGTCGGGGGACAGGGGTCTACGAGCAGTACTTC; cdr3_aa: CASGRGTGVYEQYF
d_call: -; j_call: TRBJ2-7; clone_size: -; v_call: TRBV30; cdr3_nt: TGTGCCTGGAGTCAGGGAACCCCACCCTACGAGCAGTACTTC; cdr3_aa: CAWSQGTPPYEQYF
d_call: TRBD1; j_call: TRBJ2-7; clone_size: -; v_call: TRBV30; cdr3_nt: TGTGCCTGGAAGAGGACAGGGCGCTACGAGCAGTACTTC; cdr3_aa: CAWKRTGRYEQYF
d_call: -; j_call: TRBJ2-1; clone_size: -; v_call: TRBV30; cdr3_nt: TGTGCCTGGAGTGTCCTGGGACCGCTCTACAATGAGCAGTTCTTC; cdr3_aa: CAWSVLGPLYNEQFF
d_call: TRBD1; j_call: TRBJ2-7; clone_size: -; v_call: TRBV6-5; cdr3_nt: TGTGCCAGCAGCCCCGACACAGGGGCCTACGAGCAGTACTTC; cdr3_aa: CASSPDTGAYEQYF
d_call: -; j_call: TRBJ1-5; clone_size: -; v_call: TRBV6-6; cdr3_nt: TGTGCCAGCAGTTACTCCGTTACCAATCAGCCCCAGCATTTT; cdr3_aa: CASSYSVTNQPQHF
d_call: -; j_call: TRBJ1-2; clone_size: few; v_call: TRBV29-1; cdr3_nt: TGCAGCGGGGAGCCGACGGCGCATGGCTACACCTTC; cdr3_aa: CSGEPTAHGYTF
d_call: -; j_call: TRBJ1-5; clone_size: -; v_call: TRBV10-3; cdr3_nt: TGTGCCATCAGTGAGTCGGGACAGCCCCAGCATTTT; cdr3_aa: CAISESGQPQHF
d_call: -; j_call: TRBJ2-5; clone_size: -; v_call: TRBV13; cdr3_nt: TGTGCCAGCAGCGCCCGCGCTGGGGAGACCCAGTACTTC; cdr3_aa: CASSARAGETQYF
d_call: -; j_call: TRBJ2-1; clone_size: -; v_call: TRBV27; cdr3_nt: TGTGCCACCCCTAGGGGTACGGGGGCCCCGGGTGAGCAGTTCTTC; cdr3_aa: CATPRGTGAPGEQFF
d_call: -; j_call: TRBJ2-2; clone_size: once; v_call: TRBV29-1; cdr3_nt: TGCAGCGTCTCATGGGGGCGCGGCGGGGAGCTGTTTTTT; cdr3_aa: CSVSWGRGGELFF
d_call: -; j_call: TRBJ2-1; clone_size: -; v_call: TRBV7-8; cdr3_nt: TGTGCCAGCAGCTTAGAGATACTAGCCGCCAGATACAATGAGCAGTTCTTC; cdr3_aa: CASSLEILAARYNEQFF
d_call: -; j_call: TRBJ2-3; clone_size: few; v_call: TRBV23-1; cdr3_nt: TGCGCTACATACACCCCGGGGTCAGATACGCAGTATTTT; cdr3_aa: CATYTPGSDTQYF
d_call: -; j_call: TRBJ1-1; clone_size: -; v_call: TRBV29-1; cdr3_nt: TGCAGCGTTGTCAGACGGGGGAACACTGAAGCTTTCTTT; cdr3_aa: CSVVRRGNTEAFF